This T cell receptor beta chain came from a study of T cell changes during pregnancy in multiple sclerosis. V lost 1 base to trimming and J lost 3 bases, with 8 bases between them. CDR3 size: 13 residues. Germline loops: CDR1 SGHRS, CDR2 YFSETQ. Profiled with immunoSEQ multiplex PCR; TCRdb holds only in-frame clones, not every one. The sample has about 96,000 clones; 92% are singletons. This chain joins TRBV5-1 and TRBJ2-7, with a tentative D call TRBD1 (6 bases). This TCR was sampled from a female donor with multiple sclerosis, enrolled in a pregnancy study. The sample consisted of peripheral blood, taken in the first trimester of pregnancy. For the CDR3, the DNA is TGCGCCAGCAGCTTGTGGACAGACTACGAGCAGTACTTC. Translated: CASSLWTDYEQYF.